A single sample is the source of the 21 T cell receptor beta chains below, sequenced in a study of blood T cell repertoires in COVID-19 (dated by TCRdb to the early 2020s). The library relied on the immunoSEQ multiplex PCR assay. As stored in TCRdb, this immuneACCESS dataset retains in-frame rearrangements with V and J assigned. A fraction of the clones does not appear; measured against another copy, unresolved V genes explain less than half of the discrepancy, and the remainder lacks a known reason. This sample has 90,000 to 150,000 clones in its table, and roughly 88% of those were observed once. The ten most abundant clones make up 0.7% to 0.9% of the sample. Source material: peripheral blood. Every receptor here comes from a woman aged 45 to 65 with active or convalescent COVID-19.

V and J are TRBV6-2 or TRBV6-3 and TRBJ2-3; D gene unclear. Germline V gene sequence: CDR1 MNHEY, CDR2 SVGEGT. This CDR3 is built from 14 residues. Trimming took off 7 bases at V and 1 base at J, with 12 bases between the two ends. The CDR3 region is CASTPGQGTDTQYF. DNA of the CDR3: TGTGCCAGCACCCCGGGCCAGGGCACAGATACGCAGTATTTT.

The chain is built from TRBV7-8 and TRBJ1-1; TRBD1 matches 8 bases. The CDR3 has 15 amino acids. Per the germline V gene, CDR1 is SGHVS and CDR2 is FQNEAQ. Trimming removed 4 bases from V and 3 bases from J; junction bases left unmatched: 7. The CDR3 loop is CASSSDRGGDTEAFF. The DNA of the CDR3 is TGTGCCAGCAGCTCCGACAGGGGCGGCGACACTGAAGCTTTCTTT.

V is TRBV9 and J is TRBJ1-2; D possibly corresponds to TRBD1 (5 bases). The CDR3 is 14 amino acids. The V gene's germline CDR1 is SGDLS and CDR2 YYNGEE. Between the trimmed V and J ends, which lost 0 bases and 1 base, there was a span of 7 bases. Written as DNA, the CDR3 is TGTGCCAGCAGCGTAGGCAGGGTTAACTATGGCTACACCTTC. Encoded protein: CASSVGRVNYGYTF.

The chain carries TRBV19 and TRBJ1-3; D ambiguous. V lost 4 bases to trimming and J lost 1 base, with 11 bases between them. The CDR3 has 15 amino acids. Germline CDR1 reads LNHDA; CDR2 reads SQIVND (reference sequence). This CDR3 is CASSTGGKSGNTIYF. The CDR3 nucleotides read TGTGCCAGTAGTACCGGAGGTAAATCTGGAAACACCATATATTTT. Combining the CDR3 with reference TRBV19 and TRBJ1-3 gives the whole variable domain DGGITQSPKYLFRKEGQNVTLSCEQNLNHDAMYWYRQDPGQGLRLIYYSQIVNDFQKGDIAEGYSVSREKKESFPLTVTSAQKNPTAFYLCASSTGGKSGNTIYFGEGSWLTVV.

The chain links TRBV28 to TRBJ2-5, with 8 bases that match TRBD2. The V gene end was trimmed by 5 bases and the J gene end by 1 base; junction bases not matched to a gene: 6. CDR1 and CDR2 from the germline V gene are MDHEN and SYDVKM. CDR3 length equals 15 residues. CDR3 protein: CASSPTSGPQETQYF. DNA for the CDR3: TGTGCCAGCAGTCCCACTAGCGGCCCCCAAGAGACCCAGTACTTC.

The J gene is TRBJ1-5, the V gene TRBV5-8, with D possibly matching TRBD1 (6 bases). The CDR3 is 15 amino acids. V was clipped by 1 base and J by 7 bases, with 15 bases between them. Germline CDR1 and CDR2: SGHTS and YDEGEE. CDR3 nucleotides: TGTGCCAGCAGCTTGAGTCAGGGGTGGGTCCAGCCCCAGCATTTT. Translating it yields CASSLSQGWVQPQHF.

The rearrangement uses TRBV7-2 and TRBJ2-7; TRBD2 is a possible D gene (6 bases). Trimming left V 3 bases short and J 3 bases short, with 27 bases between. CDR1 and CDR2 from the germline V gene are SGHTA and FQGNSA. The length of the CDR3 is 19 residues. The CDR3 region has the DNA TGTGCCAGCAGCTTGGCGGGGTACCAAGGGAGGCCCCCCGACTACGAGCAGTACTTC. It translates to CASSLAGYQGRPPDYEQYF.

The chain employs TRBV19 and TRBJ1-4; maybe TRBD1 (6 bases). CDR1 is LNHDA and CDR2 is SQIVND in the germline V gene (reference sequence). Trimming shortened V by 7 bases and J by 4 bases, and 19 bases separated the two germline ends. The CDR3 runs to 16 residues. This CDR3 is CASKVLTGYGNEKLFF. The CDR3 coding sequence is TGTGCCAGTAAAGTTCTCACAGGGTACGGTAATGAAAAACTGTTTTTT.

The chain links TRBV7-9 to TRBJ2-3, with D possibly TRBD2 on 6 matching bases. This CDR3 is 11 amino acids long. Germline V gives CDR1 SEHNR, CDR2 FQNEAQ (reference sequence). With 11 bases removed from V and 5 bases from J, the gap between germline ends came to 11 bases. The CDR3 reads CAVSSEDTQYF. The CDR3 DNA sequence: TGTGCCGTATCTAGCGAAGATACGCAGTATTTT.

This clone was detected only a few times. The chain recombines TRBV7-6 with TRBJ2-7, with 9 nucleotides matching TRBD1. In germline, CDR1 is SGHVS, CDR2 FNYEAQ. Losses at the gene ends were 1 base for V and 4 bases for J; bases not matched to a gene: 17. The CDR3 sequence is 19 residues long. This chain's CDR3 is CASSLGIWRTGARGYEQYF. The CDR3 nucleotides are TGTGCCAGCAGCTTAGGTATCTGGAGGACAGGGGCAAGAGGGTACGAGCAGTACTTC. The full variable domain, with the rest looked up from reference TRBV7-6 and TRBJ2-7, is GAGVSQSPRYKVTKRGQDVALRCDPISGHVSLYWYRQALGQGPEFLTYFNYEAQQDKSGLPNDRFSAERPEGSISTLTIQRTEQRDSAMYRCASSLGIWRTGARGYEQYFGPGTRLTVT.

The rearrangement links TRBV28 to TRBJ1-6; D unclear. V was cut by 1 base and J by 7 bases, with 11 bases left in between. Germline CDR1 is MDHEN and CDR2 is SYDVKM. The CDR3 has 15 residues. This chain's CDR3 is CASSLYRYANSPLHF. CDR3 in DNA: TGTGCCAGCAGTTTATACCGATACGCGAATTCACCCCTCCACTTT.

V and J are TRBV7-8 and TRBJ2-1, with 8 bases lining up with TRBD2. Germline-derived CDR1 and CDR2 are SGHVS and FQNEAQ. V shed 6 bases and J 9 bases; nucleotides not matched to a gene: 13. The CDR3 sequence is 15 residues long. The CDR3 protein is CASSPGTRVLGEQFF. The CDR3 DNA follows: TGTGCCAGCAGTCCCGGGACTAGGGTTTTGGGTGAGCAGTTCTTC.

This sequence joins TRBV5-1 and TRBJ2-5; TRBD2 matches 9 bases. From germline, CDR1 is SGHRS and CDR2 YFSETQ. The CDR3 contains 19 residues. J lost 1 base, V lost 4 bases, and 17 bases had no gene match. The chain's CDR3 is CASSLGGSGRWSAQETQYF. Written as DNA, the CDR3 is TGCGCCAGCAGCCTGGGGGGTAGCGGGAGATGGTCGGCCCAAGAGACCCAGTACTTC. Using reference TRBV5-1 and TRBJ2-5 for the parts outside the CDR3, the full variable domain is KAGVTQTPRYLIKTRGQQVTLSCSPISGHRSVSWYQQTPGQGLQFLFEYFSETQRNKGNFPGRFSGRQFSNSRSEMNVSTLELGDSALYLCASSLGGSGRWSAQETQYFGPGTRLLVL.

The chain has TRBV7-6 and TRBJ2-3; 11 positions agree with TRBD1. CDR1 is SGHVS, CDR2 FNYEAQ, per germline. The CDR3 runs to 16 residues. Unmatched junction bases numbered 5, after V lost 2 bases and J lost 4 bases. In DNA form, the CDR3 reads TGTGCCAGCAGCTTAAGAGGGACAGGGGGTTCAGATACGCAGTATTTT. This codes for CASSLRGTGGSDTQYF. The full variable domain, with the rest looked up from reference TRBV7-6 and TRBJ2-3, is GAGVSQSPRYKVTKRGQDVALRCDPISGHVSLYWYRQALGQGPEFLTYFNYEAQQDKSGLPNDRFSAERPEGSISTLTIQRTEQRDSAMYRCASSLRGTGGSDTQYFGPGTRLTVL.

The CDR3 reads CASSPVGDRGFHEQYF. The CDR3 nucleotides read TGTGCCAGCAGCCCCGTCGGGGACAGGGGGTTCCACGAGCAGTACTTC. The chain combines TRBV7-9 with TRBJ2-7; 11 bases map to TRBD1. The V gene end was trimmed by 5 bases and the J gene end by 5 bases; junction bases not matched to a gene: 11. Per germline, CDR1 SEHNR and CDR2 FQNEAQ (reference sequence). This CDR3 is 16 amino acids long.

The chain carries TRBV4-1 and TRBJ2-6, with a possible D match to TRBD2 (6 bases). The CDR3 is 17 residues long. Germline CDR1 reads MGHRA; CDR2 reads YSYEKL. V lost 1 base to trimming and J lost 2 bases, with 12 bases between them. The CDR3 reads CASSQGSGGTGANVLTF. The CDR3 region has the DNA TGCGCCAGCAGCCAAGGCTCCGGGGGTACTGGGGCCAACGTCCTGACTTTC.

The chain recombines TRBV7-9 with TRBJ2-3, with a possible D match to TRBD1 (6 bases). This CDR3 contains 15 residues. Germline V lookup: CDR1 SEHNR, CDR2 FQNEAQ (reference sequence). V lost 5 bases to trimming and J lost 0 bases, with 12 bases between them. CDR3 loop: CASSRRTDSTDTQYF. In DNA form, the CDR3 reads TGTGCCAGCAGCCGACGGACAGATAGCACAGATACGCAGTATTTT.

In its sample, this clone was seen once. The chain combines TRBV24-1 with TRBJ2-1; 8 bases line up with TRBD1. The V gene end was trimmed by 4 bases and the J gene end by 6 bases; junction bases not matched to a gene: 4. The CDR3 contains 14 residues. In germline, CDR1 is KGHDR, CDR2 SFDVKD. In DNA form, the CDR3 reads TGTGCCACCAGTGACCCCAGGGGGCGCAATGAGCAGTTCTTC. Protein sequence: CATSDPRGRNEQFF.

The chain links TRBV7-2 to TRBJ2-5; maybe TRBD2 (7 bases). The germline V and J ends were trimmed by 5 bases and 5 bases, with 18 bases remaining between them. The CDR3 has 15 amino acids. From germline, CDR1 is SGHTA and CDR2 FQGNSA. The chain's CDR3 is CASSLRGGDGETQYF. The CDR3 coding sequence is TGTGCCAGCAGCCTTAGGGGGGGAGACGGGGAGACCCAGTACTTC.

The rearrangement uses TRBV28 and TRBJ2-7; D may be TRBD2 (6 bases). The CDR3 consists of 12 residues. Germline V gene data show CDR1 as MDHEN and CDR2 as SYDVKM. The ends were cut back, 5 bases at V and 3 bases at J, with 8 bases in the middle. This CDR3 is CASSLGGYEQYF. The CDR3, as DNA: TGTGCCAGCAGTCTCGGGGGCTACGAGCAGTACTTC.

CDR3 DNA sequence: TGTGCCAGCAGTTTAAACGACAGGGCCTCGTTCTATGGCTACACCTTC. Translation: CASSLNDRASFYGYTF. This sequence joins TRBV28 and TRBJ1-2, with 7 bases aligning to TRBD1. Unmatched junction bases numbered 10, after V lost 2 bases and J lost 4 bases. Looked up from germline, CDR1 is MDHEN and CDR2 is SYDVKM. The CDR3 spans 16 residues.